The clone carrying this T cell receptor (beta chain) came up a few times. What it binds is unknown. RNA transcripts gave rise to amplified TCR beta CDR3 regions. HTBI primers were used for first-round RT-PCR of the TCR CDR3. TCRdb reprocessed the multiplex PCR reads with MiXCR, giving one entry per CDR3 protein. The sample includes approximately 700,000 distinct CDR3 sequences, just under 45% seen only once; the top ten take less than 8.5%. The CDR3 covers 13 residues. Trimming shortened V by 7 bases and J by 7 bases, and 16 bases separated the two germline ends. For the diagnoses, clinical symptoms, serum thyroxine and TRAb, thyroid ultrasound and orbital computed tomography were used. These data come from a study of T cells in Graves' hyperthyroidism and ophthalmopathy. Whole-study findings and limits: A median 6.5 months before onset, the model predicted ophthalmopathy. Blood also held most thyroid clonotypes expanded beyond 0.001.

The receptor comes from an adult man with Graves' disease, either hyperthyroidism or ophthalmopathy (not recorded which). The sequencing sample was made of peripheral blood or thyroid tissue (not recorded which). J is TRBJ1-2 and V is TRBV12-3 or TRBV12-4; maybe TRBD1 (6 bases). CDR3 nucleotide sequence: TGTGCCAGCACGTACAACAGGGAAAGTGGCTACACCTTC. Its translation: CASTYNRESGYTF.